The clone carrying this T cell receptor (beta chain) came up many times. Per individual sample, total RNA of at least 6 micrograms was extracted. Combining a sample-barcoded 5' primer with a J-beta primer mix, a second PCR ran for roughly 7 to 12 cycles. Each CDR3 protein is one row after TCRdb ran MiXCR on the 5' RACE reads. The sample holds about 540,000 distinct CDR3 sequences; around 24% are singletons and the top ten take less than 9%. CDR3 length: 14 residues. This sample was taken from a study of blood T cells in healthy people across ages. These data were likewise used in another study, on T cells of mothers and their children. That report notes: Every mother supplied over 8 million TCR beta CDR3 reads and every child a few million.

The chain has TRBV21-1 and TRBJ2-2. TRBV21-1 is noted as a pseudogene. This clonotype was obtained from a boy between 10 and 17 years old in good health. The sequencing sample was made of blood. The CDR3 nucleotides are TGTGCCAGCAGCAAAAGCAGAGAACCCGGGGAGCTGTTTTTT. It translates to CASSKSREPGELFF.